These 5 T cell receptor beta chains came from one sample sequenced in a study of radiation and T cells in renal cell carcinoma (TCRdb year 2020). What the time point label conveys for this sample: baseline pretreatment blood. Reading the label with the study, this specimen's treatment or condition is: 15 Gy SBRT to primary tumor, nephrectomy 4 weeks later. To prepare the library, the immunoSEQ multiplex PCR assay was applied. TCRdb obtained this table from immuneACCESS and retained in-frame rearrangements with V and J assigned. These tables miss some clones; where compared with another copy, unresolved V genes account for less than half of the shortfall, and the remainder is unexplained. Counted in this sample were 130,000 to 150,000 clones; about 88% of them appeared once. Of the sample, around 12% is held by the ten largest clones. The input for sequencing was blood, taken from a patient whose treatment included radiotherapy and nephrectomy. The receptors shown here come from a woman aged 45-65 years with renal cell carcinoma.

This clone was observed a single time. The chain joins TRBV10-3 to TRBJ2-7; TRBD1 matches at 9 bases. V was pared by 3 bases and J by 0 bases, with 6 bases of the junction left unmatched. Germline CDR1 ENHRY, CDR2 SYGVKD. The CDR3 has 16 residues. The CDR3, as DNA: TGTGCCATCAGTGACCCAGCGGACAGGGGCTCCTACGAGCAGTACTTC. Translation: CAISDPADRGSYEQYF.

CDR3 bases: TGTGCCAGCAGCCCCTTGAGAGCAGGCCGAAGTGGAAACACCATATATTTT. This encodes CASSPLRAGRSGNTIYF. V and J are TRBV5-6 and TRBJ1-3; D call uncertain. Germline CDR1 reads SGHDT; CDR2 reads YYEEEE. Trimming removed 4 bases from V and 3 bases from J, with 20 bases in between. CDR3 length: 17 residues.

The chain combines TRBV7-8 with TRBJ1-3; TRBD1 matches at 8 bases. The trim removed 5 bases at V and 3 bases at J, leaving 9 bases unmatched. Per germline, CDR1 SGHVS and CDR2 FQNEAQ. The CDR3 covers 16 residues. As DNA, the CDR3 is TGTGCCAGCAGCGTGAACCCGACAGGGGTTGGAAACACCATATATTTT. This translates into CASSVNPTGVGNTIYF.

This rearrangement joins TRBV2 to TRBJ1-5; 9 bases are a match to TRBD1. The CDR3 spans 15 residues. The V gene end was trimmed by 6 bases and the J gene end by 7 bases; junction bases not matched to a gene: 10. Germline loops: CDR1 SNHLY, CDR2 FYNNEI. CDR3 region: CASREPGTGKQPQHF. CDR3 DNA sequence: TGTGCCAGCAGAGAACCCGGGACAGGGAAGCAGCCCCAGCATTTT.

The chain is built from TRBV29-1 and TRBJ1-1; 9 bases line up with TRBD1. The germline gives CDR1 SQVTM, CDR2 ANQGSEA. The CDR3 consists of 14 residues. With 8 bases clipped from V and 5 bases from J, the junction kept 12 bases outside the gene matches. CDR3 in DNA: TGCAGCATAACGCAACTCGGACAGGGGACTGAAGCTTTCTTT. Translation gives CSITQLGQGTEAFF.